One sample yielded the 21 T cell receptor beta chains listed below, sequenced in a study of blood T cells in healthy people across ages. A second PCR of roughly 7 to 11 cycles used a sample-barcoded 5' primer and a J-beta primer mix. TCRdb passed the 5' RACE reads through MiXCR, listing each CDR3 protein once. The sample holds nearly 1 million distinct CDR3 sequences; roughly 50% are singletons and the top ten take about a fifth. The material sequenced was blood. All receptors derive from a woman aged 55 to 70 in good health.

The rearrangement joins TRBV2 to TRBJ2-3; no clear D gene. Germline V CDR1 and CDR2: SNHLY, FYNNEI. Trimming took 7 bases from V and 2 from J, leaving 7 bases between them. CDR3 size: 12 residues. The CDR3 protein is CASTVTTDTQYF. CDR3 sequence (DNA): TGTGCCAGCACGGTAACCACAGATACGCAGTATTTT.

The chain carries TRBV7-2 and TRBJ2-5; weak D call: TRBD2 (6 bases). TRBJ2-7 matches the DNA end more closely, so the J call is doubtful. The CDR3 runs to 15 residues. The germline V gene has CDR1 SGHTA and CDR2 FQGNSA. The chain's CDR3 is CASSPRGTLAPEQYF. DNA for the CDR3: TGTGCCAGCAGCCCACGGGGGACCCTAGCGCCCGAGCAGTACTTC.

This clonotype has just a few counts. The rearrangement links TRBV5-1 to TRBJ1-2; 7 nucleotides align to TRBD1. Trimming removed 4 bases from V and 4 bases from J; junction bases left unmatched: 13. Looked up from germline, CDR1 is SGHRS and CDR2 is YFSETQ. There are 16 residues in the CDR3. The chain's CDR3 is CASSADLRDRFYGYTF. DNA for the CDR3: TGCGCCAGCAGCGCAGACCTCCGGGACAGATTCTATGGCTACACCTTC.

The rearrangement uses TRBV6-4 and TRBJ1-4; D not resolved. Trimming took 3 bases from V and 14 from J, leaving 7 bases between them. Germline assignment: CDR1 MRHNA and CDR2 SNTAGT. CDR3 length equals 10 residues. The CDR3 sequence: CASSEKSLFF. The CDR3, as DNA: TGTGCCAGCAGTGAGAAAAGCCTGTTTTTT.

This clonotype has a handful of counts. This chain joins TRBV12-3 or TRBV12-4 and TRBJ1-1, with 10 bases matching TRBD1. V lost 6 bases, J lost 2 bases, and 3 bases stayed unmatched. The CDR3 covers 14 residues. The CDR3 sequence is CASRDRGLNTEAFF. CDR3 nucleotides: TGTGCCAGCAGAGACAGGGGGCTTAACACTGAAGCTTTCTTT.

The V call is TRBV20-1, the J call TRBJ2-7; D might be TRBD1 (6 bases). V was pared by 0 bases and J by 0 bases, with 15 bases between. This CDR3 spans 16 amino acids. Germline CDR1 DFQATT, CDR2 SNEGSKA (reference sequence). The CDR3 region is CSARDVRDISSYEQYF. Here the CDR3 DNA reads TGCAGTGCTAGAGACGTCCGGGACATCAGCTCCTACGAGCAGTACTTC.

This clonotype has just a few counts. J is TRBJ2-5 and V is TRBV5-5, with 8 nucleotides matching TRBD1. The CDR3 loop spans 13 amino acids. With V trimmed by 6 bases and J by 4 bases, 5 bases remained unmatched. CDR1 is SGHKS and CDR2 is YYEKEE in the germline V gene (reference sequence). CDR3 nucleotides: TGTGCCAGCAACCAGGGGGCCGGAGAGACCCAGTACTTC. It is translated as CASNQGAGETQYF.

This chain links TRBV5-6 with TRBJ2-2; TRBD1 matches at 10 bases. V was pared by 0 bases and J by 7 bases, with 3 bases of the junction left unmatched. The CDR3 sequence is 15 residues long. CDR1 is SGHDT and CDR2 is YYEEEE in the germline V gene. This CDR3 is CASSLGQGAFGELFF. The CDR3 coding sequence is TGTGCCAGCAGCTTGGGACAGGGGGCGTTCGGGGAGCTGTTTTTT.

The chain is built from TRBV2 and TRBJ1-5; TRBD1 is a possible D gene (6 bases). Per germline, CDR1 SNHLY and CDR2 FYNNEI. Trimming shortened V by 3 bases and J by 10 bases, and 19 bases separated the two germline ends. The CDR3 length is 15 residues. This CDR3 is CASSEAGQPVGPQHF. CDR3 DNA: TGTGCCAGCAGTGAGGCTGGACAGCCGGTTGGCCCCCAGCATTTT.

This chain links TRBV5-1 with TRBJ1-6; 7 bases map to TRBD1. The CDR3 loop spans 14 amino acids. Germline CDR1 is SGHRS and CDR2 is YFSETQ. V gave up 4 bases and J gave up 10 bases; unmatched junction bases: 8. CDR3 amino acids: CASSGGQAESPLHF. The DNA of the CDR3 is TGCGCCAGCAGCGGCGGACAGGCAGAGTCACCCCTCCACTTT.

V gene TRBV5-1 combines with J gene TRBJ2-1; 7 nucleotides line up with TRBD1. The CDR3 is made up of 14 amino acids. The germline V gene encodes CDR1 SGHRS and CDR2 YFSETQ. The V segment lost 4 bases and the J segment 8 bases; nucleotides outside the gene matches: 9. The CDR3 nucleotides read TGCGCCAGCAGCCGCTTAACAGGGGACGATGAGCAGTTCTTC. Protein: CASSRLTGDDEQFF.

This chain links TRBV6-2 or TRBV6-3 with TRBJ2-7; possible D gene TRBD2, 5 bases. Germline CDR1 reads MNHEY; CDR2 reads SVGEGT. CDR3 size: 12 residues. Trimming removed 1 base from V and 6 bases from J, with 7 bases in between. CDR3 in DNA: TGTGCCAGCAGTTACTGGGGAGCCGAGCAGTACTTC. The encoded protein is CASSYWGAEQYF.

This rearrangement joins TRBV6-4 to TRBJ2-1; D is ambiguous. Trimming removed 1 base from V and 10 bases from J, with 11 bases in between. CDR1 and CDR2 from the germline V gene are MRHNA and SNTAGT. The CDR3 spans 13 residues. In DNA form, the CDR3 reads TGTGCCAGCAGTGACTACCCCGACGAGGAGCAGTTCTTC. Its protein product is CASSDYPDEEQFF.

The chain links TRBV20-1 to TRBJ2-4; 12 bases align to TRBD1. The DNA matches TRBJ2-5 better at its end, which makes the J call doubtful. Germline values: CDR1 DFQATT, CDR2 SNEGSKA (reference sequence). The CDR3 runs 14 residues. As DNA, the CDR3 is TGCAGTGCTAGCACCGGGACAGGGGGCTTGACCCAGTACTTC. This encodes CSASTGTGGLTQYF.

J is TRBJ2-1 and V is TRBV30; 7 nucleotides agree with TRBD2. This CDR3 is built from 15 residues. J was trimmed by 4 bases and V by 1 base; bases with no gene match: 7. Germline V gives CDR1 GTSNPN, CDR2 SVGIG (reference sequence). For the CDR3, the DNA is TGTGCCTGGAGTGCCCGGACTAGTGGTTACAATGAGCAGTTCTTC. Protein: CAWSARTSGYNEQFF.

This chain uses TRBV18 with TRBJ1-5; TRBD1 aligns across 7 bases. Germline V CDR1 and CDR2: KGHSH, LQKENI. CDR3 size: 18 residues. V lost 5 bases and J lost 0; bases outside the gene matches: 13. Here the CDR3 DNA reads TGTGCCAGCTCAAAACTCCCCGACAGGGCGGATAGCAATCAGCCCCAGCATTTT. This sequence encodes CASSKLPDRADSNQPQHF.

This clonotype was found a few times. This rearrangement joins TRBV4-3 to TRBJ2-3; D gene unclear. Germline CDR1 and CDR2: LGHNA and YSLEER. The CDR3 loop spans 14 amino acids. The V end was cut by 2 bases, the J end by 11 bases, with 17 bases between. In DNA form, the CDR3 reads TGCGCCAGCAGCCAAAGGCTCCAAAAATTCAGGCAGTATTTT. This translates into CASSQRLQKFRQYF.

This clonotype showed up just a few times. The J gene is TRBJ1-1, the V gene TRBV6-6; no clear D gene. V gave up 6 bases and J gave up 0 bases, with 8 bases separating them. Germline CDR1 reads MNHNY; CDR2 reads SVGAGI (reference sequence). The CDR3 is 13 amino acids. The CDR3 is CASSQLMNTEAFF. The CDR3 bases are TGTGCCAGCAGCCAGCTAATGAACACTGAAGCTTTCTTT.

This rearrangement joins TRBV6-2 or TRBV6-3 to TRBJ1-2; D ambiguous. This CDR3 is 14 amino acids long. V was clipped by 0 bases and J by 4 bases, with 9 bases between them. CDR1 MNHEY and CDR2 SVGEGT come from the germline V gene. CDR3: CASSYSRGAYGYTF. The CDR3 coding sequence is TGTGCCAGCAGTTACTCGCGGGGAGCCTATGGCTACACCTTC.

There are a few counts of this clonotype. The DNA of the CDR3 is TGTGCCAGCTCTCTCAGCGGGGGAAGCCCCTACGAGCAGTACTTC. Encoded protein: CASSLSGGSPYEQYF. This chain connects TRBV18 to TRBJ2-7, with TRBD2 identical over 8 bases. This CDR3 contains 15 residues. Trimming cost V 6 bases and J 2 bases; bases outside gene matches: 9. Germline-derived CDR1 and CDR2 are KGHSH and LQKENI.

The chain links TRBV24-1 to TRBJ2-7; D not certain. Germline CDR1 reads KGHDR; CDR2 reads SFDVKD. The CDR3 is 14 residues long. The V gene lost 3 bases and the J gene lost 0 bases, with 8 bases spanning the gap. The CDR3 here is CATSDAGSSYEQYF. DNA of the CDR3: TGTGCCACCAGTGATGCAGGAAGCTCCTACGAGCAGTACTTC.